This passage covers 12 T cell receptor beta chains from one sample sequenced in a study of control samples from healthy donors and cancer patients. Some clones are missing from TCRdb's copy, which holds only in-frame ones; the method was immunoSEQ multiplex PCR. In the table there are about 160,000 clones, around 96% of which are singletons. The source material was blood. The receptors stem from a woman aged 25 to 39 in good health.

CDR3 amino acids: CASSLGLGIIYEQYF. The CDR3, as DNA: TGTGCCAGCAGCTTAGGTTTGGGGATTATCTACGAGCAGTACTTC. The chain has TRBV7-2 and TRBJ2-7, with unresolved D. The CDR3 length is 15 residues. The germline CDR1 and CDR2 sequences are SGHTA and FQGNSA. Trimming removed 1 base from V and 3 bases from J, with 13 bases in between. Filled out from reference TRBV7-2 and TRBJ2-7, the complete variable domain reads GAGVSQSPSNKVTEKGKDVELRCDPISGHTALYWYRQSLGQGLEFLIYFQGNSAPDKSGLPSDRFSAERTGGSVSTLTIQRTQQEDSAVYLCASSLGLGIIYEQYFGPGTRLTVT.

The V gene is TRBV30, the J gene TRBJ2-2; D gene ambiguous. Germline V lookup: CDR1 GTSNPN, CDR2 SVGIG (reference sequence). V dropped 4 bases and J dropped 2 bases, with 14 bases sitting between them. The CDR3 has 15 residues. The CDR3 is CAWMLGPLNTGELFF. The CDR3 nucleotides read TGTGCCTGGATGTTAGGGCCCCTAAACACCGGGGAGCTGTTTTTT.

V is TRBV7-6 and J is TRBJ1-4, with D perhaps TRBD1 (5 bases). The CDR3 sequence is 11 residues long. Germline CDR1 reads SGHVS; CDR2 reads FNYEAQ. V shed 4 bases and J shed 13 bases, with 10 bases lying between them. The CDR3 protein is CASSYRGRLFF. CDR3 nucleotide sequence: TGTGCCAGCAGCTATCGGGGGAGACTGTTTTTT.

This chain links TRBV5-6 with TRBJ1-2, with 9 nucleotides matching TRBD1. Trimming removed 2 bases from V and 4 bases from J; junction bases left unmatched: 9. Germline CDR1 SGHDT, CDR2 YYEEEE. The CDR3 spans 16 residues. DNA for the CDR3: TGTGCCAGCAGCTTCACCGGGACAGGGAGTCGCTATGGCTACACCTTC. Translation gives CASSFTGTGSRYGYTF.

The chain carries TRBV6-6 and TRBJ1-6; 8 bases fit TRBD1. The CDR3 is 16 amino acids. CDR1 is MNHNY and CDR2 is SVGAGI in the germline V gene (reference sequence). The J segment lost 7 bases and the V segment lost 6 bases, leaving 11 bases of the junction unmatched. Here the CDR3 reads CASRHQGAIVNSPLHF. The CDR3 nucleotides are TGTGCCAGCAGACATCAGGGGGCAATAGTGAATTCACCCCTCCACTTT.

CDR3 bases: TGCGCCAGCAGTGAGTTTGGCGTAGCGGGGGCCTACGAGCAGTACTTC. This translates into CASSEFGVAGAYEQYF. The V gene is TRBV10-1, the J gene TRBJ2-7, with 9 bases that match TRBD2. There are 16 residues in the CDR3. Trimming at V came to 1 base and at J to 2 bases, leaving 6 bases not matched to a gene. CDR1 is WNHNN, CDR2 SYGVQD, per germline (reference sequence).

The V gene is TRBV5-1, the J gene TRBJ2-3, with TRBD1 matching over 7 bases. Germline V gene data show CDR1 as SGHRS and CDR2 as YFSETQ. The CDR3 is made up of 15 amino acids. The junction had 10 bases not matched to a gene; V was cut back by 5 bases and J by 4 bases. The CDR3: CASSRNRGRSDTQYF. The CDR3 region has the DNA TGCGCCAGCAGTCGGAACAGGGGAAGGTCAGATACGCAGTATTTT.

The rearrangement uses TRBV7-9 and TRBJ2-3; D possibly corresponds to TRBD2 (5 bases). Trimming shortened V by 0 bases and J by 0 bases, and 7 bases separated the two germline ends. Looked up from germline, CDR1 is SEHNR and CDR2 is FQNEAQ (reference sequence). The CDR3 has 15 residues. CDR3 protein: CASSLAQRSTDTQYF. CDR3 in DNA: TGTGCCAGCAGCTTAGCGCAGCGGAGCACAGATACGCAGTATTTT.

The chain uses TRBV11-3 and TRBJ2-1; D may be TRBD1 or TRBD2 (5 bases each). Trimming left V 5 bases short and J 1 base short, with 12 bases between. The length of the CDR3 is 15 residues. The germline gives CDR1 SGHNT, CDR2 YENEEA. In DNA, the CDR3 is TGTGCCAGCAGCGACCGGGACGGGTCCTACAATGAGCAGTTCTTC. It codes for CASSDRDGSYNEQFF.

The CDR3 loop is CASSPPGGAHSPLHF. The CDR3 coding sequence is TGTGCCAGCAGCCCACCGGGAGGGGCGCATTCACCCCTCCACTTT. The rearrangement joins TRBV11-2 to TRBJ1-6; a weak D match, TRBD1 (5 bases). The CDR3 runs 15 residues. V was shortened by 5 bases and J by 8 bases, with 16 bases between the two germline ends. Germline values: CDR1 SGHAT, CDR2 FQNNGV.

This sequence joins TRBV11-2 and TRBJ1-2; possible D gene TRBD1, 6 bases. Trimming left V 5 bases short and J 6 bases short, with 13 bases between. The CDR3 is 13 residues long. Germline-derived CDR1 and CDR2 are SGHAT and FQNNGV. The DNA of the CDR3 is TGTGCCAGCAGCGCGGGACACGGGCATGGCTACACCTTC. Protein: CASSAGHGHGYTF.

This rearrangement joins TRBV7-6 to TRBJ2-5, with 7 bases aligning to TRBD1. This CDR3 contains 17 residues. Germline V gene data show CDR1 as SGHVS and CDR2 as FNYEAQ. V was pared by 4 bases and J by 1 base, with 12 bases of the junction left unmatched. The CDR3 reads CASSSWTGTYVQETQYF. Here the CDR3 DNA reads TGTGCCAGCAGCTCCTGGACAGGCACTTACGTCCAAGAGACCCAGTACTTC.